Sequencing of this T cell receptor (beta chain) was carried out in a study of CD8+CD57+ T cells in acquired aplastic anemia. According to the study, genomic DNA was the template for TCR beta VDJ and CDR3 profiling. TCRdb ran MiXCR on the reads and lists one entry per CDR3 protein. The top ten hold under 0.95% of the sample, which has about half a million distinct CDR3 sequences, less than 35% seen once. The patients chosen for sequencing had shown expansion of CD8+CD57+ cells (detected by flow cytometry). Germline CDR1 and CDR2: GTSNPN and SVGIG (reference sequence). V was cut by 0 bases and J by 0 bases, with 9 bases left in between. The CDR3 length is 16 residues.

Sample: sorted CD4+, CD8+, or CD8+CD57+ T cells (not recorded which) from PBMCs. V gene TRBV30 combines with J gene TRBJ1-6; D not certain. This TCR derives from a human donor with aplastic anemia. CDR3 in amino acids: CAWSVHSVSYNSPLHF. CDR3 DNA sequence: TGTGCCTGGAGTGTACATTCGGTCTCCTATAATTCACCCCTCCACTTT. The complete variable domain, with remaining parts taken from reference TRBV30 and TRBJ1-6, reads SQTIHQWPATLVQPVGSPLSLECTVEGTSNPNLYWYRQAAGRGLQLLFYSVGIGQISSEVPQNLSASRPQDRQFILSSKKLLLSDSGFYLCAWSVHSVSYNSPLHFGNGTRLTVT.